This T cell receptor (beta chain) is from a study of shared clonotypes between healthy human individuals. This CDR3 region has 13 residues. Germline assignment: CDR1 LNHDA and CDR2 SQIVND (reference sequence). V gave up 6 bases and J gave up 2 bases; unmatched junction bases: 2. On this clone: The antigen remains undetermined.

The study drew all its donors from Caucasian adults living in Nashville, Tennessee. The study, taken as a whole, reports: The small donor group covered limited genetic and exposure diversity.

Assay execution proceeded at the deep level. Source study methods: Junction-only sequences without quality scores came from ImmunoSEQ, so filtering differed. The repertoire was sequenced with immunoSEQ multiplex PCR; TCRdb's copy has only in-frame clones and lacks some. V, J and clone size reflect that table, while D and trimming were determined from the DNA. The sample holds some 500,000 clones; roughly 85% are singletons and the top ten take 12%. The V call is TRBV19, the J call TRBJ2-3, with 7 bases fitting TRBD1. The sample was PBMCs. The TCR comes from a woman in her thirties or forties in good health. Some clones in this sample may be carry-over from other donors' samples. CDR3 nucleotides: TGTGCCAGTAGAGACAGGGACACAGATACGCAGTATTTT. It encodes CASRDRDTDTQYF. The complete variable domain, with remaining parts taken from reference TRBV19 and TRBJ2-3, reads DGGITQSPKYLFRKEGQNVTLSCEQNLNHDAMYWYRQDPGQGLRLIYYSQIVNDFQKGDIAEGYSVSREKKESFPLTVTSAQKNPTAFYLCASRDRDTDTQYFGPGTRLTVL.